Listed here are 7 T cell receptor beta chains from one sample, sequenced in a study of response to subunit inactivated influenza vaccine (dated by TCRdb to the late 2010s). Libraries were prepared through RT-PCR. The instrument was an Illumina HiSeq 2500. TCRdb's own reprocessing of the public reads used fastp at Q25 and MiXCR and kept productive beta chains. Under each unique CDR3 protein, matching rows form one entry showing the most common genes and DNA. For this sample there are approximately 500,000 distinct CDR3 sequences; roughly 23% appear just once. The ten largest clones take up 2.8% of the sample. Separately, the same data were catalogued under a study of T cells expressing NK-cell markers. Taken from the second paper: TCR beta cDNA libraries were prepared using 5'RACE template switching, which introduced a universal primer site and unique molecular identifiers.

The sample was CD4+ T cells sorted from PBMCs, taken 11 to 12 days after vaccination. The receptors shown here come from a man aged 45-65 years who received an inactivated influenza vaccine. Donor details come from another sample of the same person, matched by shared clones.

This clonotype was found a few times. The CDR3 is CASSFRLANTGELFF. Written as DNA, the CDR3 is TGTGCCAGCAGTTTCAGGCTCGCGAACACCGGGGAGCTGTTTTTT. The chain carries TRBV12-3 or TRBV12-4 and TRBJ2-2; D is ambiguous. V was shortened by 3 bases and J by 0 bases, with 8 bases between the two germline ends. This CDR3 has 15 residues.

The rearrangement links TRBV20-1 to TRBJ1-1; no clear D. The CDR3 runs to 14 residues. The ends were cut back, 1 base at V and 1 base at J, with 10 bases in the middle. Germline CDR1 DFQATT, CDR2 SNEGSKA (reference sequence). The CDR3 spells CSARGGQPNTEAFF. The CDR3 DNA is TGCAGTGCTAGAGGGGGTCAACCGAACACTGAAGCTTTCTTT.

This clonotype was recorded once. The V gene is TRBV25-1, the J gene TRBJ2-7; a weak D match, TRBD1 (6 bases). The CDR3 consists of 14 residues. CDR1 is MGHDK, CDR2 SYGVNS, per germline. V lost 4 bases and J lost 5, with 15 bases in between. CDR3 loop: CASSGNRDIDEQYF. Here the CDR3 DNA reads TGTGCCAGCAGTGGAAACAGGGATATTGACGAGCAGTACTTC.

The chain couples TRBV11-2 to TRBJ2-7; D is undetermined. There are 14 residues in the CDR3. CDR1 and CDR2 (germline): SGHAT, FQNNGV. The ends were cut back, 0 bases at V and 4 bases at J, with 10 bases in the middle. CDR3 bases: TGTGCCAGCAGCTTAGAACGGCAGGCATACGAGCAGTACTTC. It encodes CASSLERQAYEQYF.

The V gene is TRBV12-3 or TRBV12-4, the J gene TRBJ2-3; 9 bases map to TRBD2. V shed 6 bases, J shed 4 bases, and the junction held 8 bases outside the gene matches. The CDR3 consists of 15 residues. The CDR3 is CASSGSGRWADTQYF. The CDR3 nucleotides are TGTGCCAGCAGCGGTAGCGGGAGATGGGCAGATACGCAGTATTTT.

The CDR3 nucleotides read TGTGCCATCAGTGACCGTCTACACTATAGCACAGATACGCAGTATTTT. This encodes CAISDRLHYSTDTQYF. The chain combines TRBV10-3 with TRBJ2-3; D ambiguous. This CDR3 has 16 residues. Per the germline V gene, CDR1 is ENHRY and CDR2 is SYGVKD. The V end lost 3 bases, the J end lost 0 bases, and 13 bases lay between the germline ends.

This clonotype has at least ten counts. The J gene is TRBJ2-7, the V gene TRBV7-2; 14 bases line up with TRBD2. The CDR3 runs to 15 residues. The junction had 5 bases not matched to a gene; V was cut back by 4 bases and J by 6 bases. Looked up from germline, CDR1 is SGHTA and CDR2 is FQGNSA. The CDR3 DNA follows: TGTGCCAGCAGCTGGACGGGACTAGCGGGAGTCGAGCAGTACTTC. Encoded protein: CASSWTGLAGVEQYF.